The sequence of this TCR beta chain was determined in a study of T cells in localized non-small cell lung cancer. Note on this clone: Antigen unknown.

The CDR3 consists of 15 residues. Trimming removed 1 base at V and 3 bases at J, with 13 bases between. Looked up from germline, CDR1 is SGHAT and CDR2 is FQDESV (reference sequence). Repertoires were generated with immunoSEQ multiplex PCR, while TCRdb's copy carries only in-frame clones and drops some. The data contain approximately 4,500 clones, approximately 93% of them seen just once; the ten biggest clones take up 2.5% to 3.5%. Findings and caveats of the study: Heterogeneity cannot be ruled out, as sequencing used one tumor region only. The study detected a median approximately 54 of the top 100 tumor clones in adjacent lung. A denser population of T cells in blood accompanied longer overall survival. Uninvolved adjacent lung had more T cell clonality than any other tissue, topping tumor.

The receptor was isolated from a woman aged 35-75 years with stage I lung adenocarcinoma. The sequences come from peripheral blood, collected before any cancer treatment. V and J are TRBV11-1 and TRBJ2-7; no clear D gene. In DNA form, the CDR3 reads TGTGCCAGCAGCTTAGAAGGGCAGAATATCTACGAGCAGTACTTC. This gives the protein CASSLEGQNIYEQYF.